The clone carrying this T cell receptor beta chain was seen more than once but under ten times. For TCR beta, libraries came from iRepertoire HTBI primers and Arm-PCR of CDR3 regions. One entry per CDR3 protein results from TCRdb running MiXCR on the multiplex PCR reads. The profile shows about 620,000 distinct CDR3 sequences, roughly 15% of them singletons. Trimming cost V 4 bases and J 5 bases, with 14 bases left between them. This CDR3 comprises 14 residues. The germline gives CDR1 LNHDA, CDR2 SQIVND (reference sequence). The sample belongs to a study of regulatory T cells in long-lasting Graves disease. Time point denoted: newly diagnosed GD, antithyroid drugs for less than 3 months. Extracted PBMC RNA gave rise to the TCR library. The same data also contributed to another study, on T cells in Graves' hyperthyroidism and ophthalmopathy.

This rearrangement joins TRBV19 to TRBJ1-1, with D perhaps matching TRBD1 (6 bases). Material: peripheral blood mononuclear cells (PBMCs), obtained at new diagnosis, from a patient treated with antithyroid drugs. The sequence was obtained from a woman in her 30s with Graves disease. The CDR3 spells CASSSLGGATEAFF. CDR3 nucleotide sequence: TGTGCCAGTAGTAGTCTCGGGGGCGCGACTGAAGCTTTCTTT.